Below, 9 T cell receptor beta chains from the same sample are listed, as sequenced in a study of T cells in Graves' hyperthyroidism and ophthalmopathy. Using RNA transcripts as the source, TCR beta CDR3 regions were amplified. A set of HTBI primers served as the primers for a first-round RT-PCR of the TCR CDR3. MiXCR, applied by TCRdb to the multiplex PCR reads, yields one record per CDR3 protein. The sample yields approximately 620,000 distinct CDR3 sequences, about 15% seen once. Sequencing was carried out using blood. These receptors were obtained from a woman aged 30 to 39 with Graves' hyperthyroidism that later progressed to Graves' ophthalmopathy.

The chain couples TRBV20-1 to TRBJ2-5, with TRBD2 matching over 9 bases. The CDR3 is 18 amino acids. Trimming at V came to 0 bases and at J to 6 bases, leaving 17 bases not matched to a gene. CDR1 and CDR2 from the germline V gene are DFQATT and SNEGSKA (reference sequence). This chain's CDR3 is CSARDRGAGGPSGKTQYF. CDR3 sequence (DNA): TGCAGTGCTAGAGATAGGGGGGCGGGAGGGCCCTCGGGGAAGACCCAGTACTTC.

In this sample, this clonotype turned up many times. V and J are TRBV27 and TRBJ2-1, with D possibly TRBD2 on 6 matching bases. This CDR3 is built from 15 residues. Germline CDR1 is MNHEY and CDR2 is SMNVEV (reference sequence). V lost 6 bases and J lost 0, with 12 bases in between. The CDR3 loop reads CASSDHGSSYNEQFF. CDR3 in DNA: TGTGCCAGCAGCGATCACGGGAGCTCCTACAATGAGCAGTTCTTC.

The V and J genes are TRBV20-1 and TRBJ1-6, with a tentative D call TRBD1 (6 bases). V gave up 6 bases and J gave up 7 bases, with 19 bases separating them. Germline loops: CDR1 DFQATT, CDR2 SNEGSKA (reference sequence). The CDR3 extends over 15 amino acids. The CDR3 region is CSARKIGQLNSPLHF. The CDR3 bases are TGCAGTGCCAGAAAAATAGGACAGCTAAATTCACCCCTCCACTTT.

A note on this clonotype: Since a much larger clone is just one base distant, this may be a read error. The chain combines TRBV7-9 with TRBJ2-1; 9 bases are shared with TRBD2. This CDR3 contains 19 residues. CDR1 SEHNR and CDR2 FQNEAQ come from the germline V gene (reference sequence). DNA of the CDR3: TGTGCCAGCAGCTTAGGGAAGCTAGCGGGGCCTAGCTCCTACAATGAGCAGTCCTTC. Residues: CASSLGKLAGPSSYNEQSF.

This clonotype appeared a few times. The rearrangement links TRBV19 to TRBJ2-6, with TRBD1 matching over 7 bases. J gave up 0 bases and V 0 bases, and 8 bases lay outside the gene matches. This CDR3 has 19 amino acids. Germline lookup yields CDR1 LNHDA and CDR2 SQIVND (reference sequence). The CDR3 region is CASSIDGQASYSGANVLTF. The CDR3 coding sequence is TGTGCCAGTAGTATAGATGGACAGGCAAGTTACTCTGGGGCCAACGTCCTGACTTTC.

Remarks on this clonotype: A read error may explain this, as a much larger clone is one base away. The CDR3 region has the DNA TGTGCCAATTCCCTAGTGGGGGACAACACTGAAGCTTTCTTT. This translates into CANSLVGDNTEAFF. This rearrangement joins TRBV9 to TRBJ1-1, with D possibly being TRBD1 (5 bases). V was shortened by 9 bases and J by 2 bases, with 17 bases between the two germline ends. The CDR3 is 14 amino acids. The germline V gene encodes CDR1 SGDLS and CDR2 YYNGEE.

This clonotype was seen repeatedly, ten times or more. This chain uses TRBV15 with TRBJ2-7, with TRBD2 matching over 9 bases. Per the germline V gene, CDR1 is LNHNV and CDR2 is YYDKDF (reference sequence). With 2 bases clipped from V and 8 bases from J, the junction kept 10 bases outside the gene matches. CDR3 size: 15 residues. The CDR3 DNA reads TGTGCCACCAGCAGAACTACCGGGACTAGCTTCAAGCAGTACTTC. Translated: CATSRTTGTSFKQYF.

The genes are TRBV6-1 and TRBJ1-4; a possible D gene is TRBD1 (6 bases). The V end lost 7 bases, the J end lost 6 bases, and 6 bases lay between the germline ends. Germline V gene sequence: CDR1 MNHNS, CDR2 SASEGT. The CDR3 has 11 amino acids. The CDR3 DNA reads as TGTGCCAGCAAGGGGGATGAAAAACTGTTTTTT. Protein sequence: CASKGDEKLFF.

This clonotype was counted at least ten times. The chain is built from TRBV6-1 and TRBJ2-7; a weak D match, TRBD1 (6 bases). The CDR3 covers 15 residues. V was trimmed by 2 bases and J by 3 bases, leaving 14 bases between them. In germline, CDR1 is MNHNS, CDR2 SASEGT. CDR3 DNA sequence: TGTGCCAGCAGTGAACGTGGGGGCGTAGTCTACGAGCAGTACTTC. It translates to CASSERGGVVYEQYF.